Below are 5 T cell receptor beta chains sequenced from a single sample in a study of T cell responses to AZD1222 COVID-19 vaccine. Only in-frame clones appear in the TCRdb table, and some are missing; sequencing was by immunoSEQ multiplex PCR. The sample lists roughly 170,000 clones, about 92% seen once, with about 1% in the top ten. The material was peripheral blood, obtained on day 0 of AZD1222 vaccination. The receptors were gathered from an adult in good health.

J is TRBJ2-7 and V is TRBV6-5; TRBD1 matches 9 bases. J was trimmed by 1 base and V by 3 bases; bases with no gene match: 1. The CDR3 covers 14 residues. Germline loops: CDR1 MNHEY, CDR2 SVGAGI. CDR3 region: CASSYDRGSYEQYF. The CDR3 bases are TGTGCCAGCAGTTATGACAGGGGGTCCTACGAGCAGTACTTC.

As DNA, the CDR3 is TGTGCCTGGTCCCTCGGGCAGGGTCTTGAAAAACTGTTTTTT. It is translated as CAWSLGQGLEKLFF. J is TRBJ1-4 and V is TRBV30, with a possible D match to TRBD1 (5 bases). The V end was cut by 5 bases, the J end by 7 bases, with 17 bases between. Germline V gene data show CDR1 as GTSNPN and CDR2 as SVGIG (reference sequence). There are 14 residues in the CDR3. The full variable domain, rest sourced from reference TRBV30 and TRBJ1-4, is SQTIHQWPATLVQPVGSPLSLECTVEGTSNPNLYWYRQAAGRGLQLLFYSVGIGQISSEVPQNLSASRPQDRQFILSSKKLLLSDSGFYLCAWSLGQGLEKLFFGSGTQLSVL.

The chain links TRBV10-3 to TRBJ1-1, with D possibly matching TRBD1 (5 bases). V gave up 0 bases and J gave up 6 bases, with 11 bases separating them. Germline V gene sequence: CDR1 ENHRY, CDR2 SYGVKD. The CDR3 totals 14 residues. Written as DNA, the CDR3 is TGTGCCATCAGTGAGTCGGGGCCGGAATCTGAAGCTTTCTTT. Residues: CAISESGPESEAFF.

V and J are TRBV9 and TRBJ1-3; 9 bases fit TRBD1. The CDR3 is 16 residues long. The V and J ends lost 3 bases and 0 bases, in that order; junction bases with no gene match: 4. Germline V gene lookup returns CDR1 SGDLS and CDR2 YYNGEE. CDR3 sequence: CASSAGQGNSGNTIYF. In DNA, the CDR3 is TGTGCCAGCAGCGCGGGACAGGGAAACTCTGGAAACACCATATATTTT.

The J gene is TRBJ2-3, the V gene TRBV19; D not certain. The CDR3 extends over 13 amino acids. Germline CDR1 LNHDA, CDR2 SQIVND (reference sequence). The ends were cut back, 6 bases at V and 4 bases at J, with 11 bases in the middle. CDR3 in amino acids: CASRGNPADTQYF. The CDR3, as DNA: TGTGCCAGTAGGGGGAATCCGGCAGATACGCAGTATTTT.